Sequencing of this TCR beta chain was carried out in a study of post-analysis software for immune sequencing data. As for the study in general: Several disease courses (relapsing-remitting, secondary progressive and progressive-relapsing) of multiple sclerosis were included. Overall study findings and caveats: Strong co-clustering by F measure was seen for same-batch samples. Roughly five TRBV segments appeared more often in patients than in controls, and TRBV5-6, TRBV5-1 and TRBV20-1 were among these.

A remark on this clonotype: The antigen is not known.

This CDR3 has 14 residues. Germline V CDR1 and CDR2: SQVTM, ANQGSEA. Unique molecular identifiers had been added to the TCR beta cDNA libraries. In TCRdb, the PCR reads were re-called with MiXCR into one record per CDR3 protein. The sample shows about 430,000 distinct CDR3 sequences, less than 40% of them seen only once. The gene calls are TRBV29-1 and TRBJ2-5; 13 bases match TRBD2. This clonotype was obtained from a girl aged 2 to 9 with multiple sclerosis. Sequenced input: blood. The CDR3 is CSCGLAGVGDEQYF. CDR3 bases: TGCAGTTGTGGACTAGCGGGAGTCGGCGATGAGCAGTACTTC.